The 29 T cell receptor beta chains in this list originate from one sample, sequenced in a study of PD-1 blockade in mismatch repair-deficient tumors. The repertoire was sequenced with immunoSEQ multiplex PCR; TCRdb's copy has only in-frame clones and lacks some. The sample lists tens of thousands of clones; roughly 84% were seen once. Sequencing was performed on PBMCs, taken before pembrolizumab treatment. These receptors originate from an adult with mismatch repair-deficient cancer.

The chain links TRBV15 to TRBJ2-3, with 8 positions matching TRBD1. Germline V gene lookup returns CDR1 LNHNV and CDR2 YYDKDF (reference sequence). The length of the CDR3 is 14 residues. The V segment lost 5 bases and the J segment 4 bases; nucleotides outside the gene matches: 5. The CDR3 spells CATSLTGVPDTQYF. As DNA, the CDR3 is TGTGCCACCAGCCTGACAGGGGTACCAGATACGCAGTATTTT.

This clone was observed a handful of times. The chain has TRBV7-2 and TRBJ2-7, with TRBD2 matching over 7 bases. This CDR3 has 14 residues. Germline V gives CDR1 SGHTA, CDR2 FQGNSA. Losses at the gene ends were 5 bases for V and 0 bases for J; bases not matched to a gene: 4. CDR3 region: CASSPGTISYEQYF. The CDR3 bases are TGTGCCAGCAGCCCGGGGACTATCTCCTACGAGCAGTACTTC.

The V call is TRBV30, the J call TRBJ2-1; D remains unclear. The CDR3 runs 11 residues. V lost 3 bases and J lost 11, with 11 bases in between. Per germline, CDR1 GTSNPN and CDR2 SVGIG (reference sequence). CDR3 in DNA: TGTGCCTGGAGCGACACAAAACAGCAGTTCTTC. It encodes CAWSDTKQQFF.

The chain links TRBV25-1 to TRBJ2-5; 12 bases agree with TRBD2. CDR1 is MGHDK, CDR2 SYGVNS, per germline. V dropped 4 bases and J dropped 4; count of bases not matched to a gene: 7. The CDR3 sequence is 16 residues long. The DNA of the CDR3 is TGTGCCAGCAGTGGTCGACTAGCGGGAGATCTAGAGACCCAGTACTTC. Its protein product is CASSGRLAGDLETQYF.

Only a few counts were recorded for this clone. The chain recombines TRBV2 with TRBJ2-7; perhaps TRBD1 as D (5 bases). The V end lost 5 bases, the J end lost 0 bases, and 8 bases lay between the germline ends. There are 13 residues in the CDR3. CDR1 and CDR2 from the germline V gene are SNHLY and FYNNEI. CDR3 nucleotide sequence: TGTGCCAGCAGTACGGACAACTCCTACGAGCAGTACTTC. Its translation: CASSTDNSYEQYF.

For this clone: No conserved phenylalanine or tryptophan is present at the end of the CDR3, so a read error is the likely explanation. The rearrangement uses TRBV25-1 and TRBJ1-1, with D tentatively TRBD1 (5 bases). Germline assignment: CDR1 MGHDK and CDR2 SYGVNS. The V end lost 4 bases, the J end lost 4 bases, and 25 bases lay between the germline ends. CDR3 size: 18 residues. The CDR3 DNA reads as TGTGCCAGCAGTGGGGGGGAAAGACTTACGGCCCTAGCCACTGAAGCTTTCCTT. It translates to CASSGGERLTALATEAFL.

A single count supports this clone. A junction boundary mismatches the germline segment, possibly from a read error. The V gene is TRBV7-7, the J gene TRBJ2-2, with TRBD1 identical over 7 bases. The CDR3 is made up of 15 amino acids. The V gene's germline CDR1 is SSHAT and CDR2 FNYEAQ (reference sequence). The CDR3 DNA is TGTGCTAGCAGCGATCTGACAGGGACGATCGGGGAGCTGTTTTTT. Its translation: CASSDLTGTIGELFF.

About this clone: The junction differs from germline at one of its ends, possibly a read error. The chain recombines TRBV7-9 with TRBJ1-3; D uncertain. CDR3 size: 13 residues. CDR1 is SEHNR and CDR2 is FQNEAQ in the germline V gene (reference sequence). The CDR3 protein is CAVWGDSRNTIYF. In nucleotides, the CDR3 is TGTGCGGTATGGGGAGACTCTCGAAACACCATATATTTT. Complete variable domain (other parts from reference TRBV7-9 and TRBJ1-3): DTGVSQNPRHKITKRGQNVTFRCDPISEHNRLYWYRQTLGQGPEFLTYFQNEAQLEKSRLLSDRFSAERPKGSFSTLEIQRTEQGDSAMYLCAVWGDSRNTIYFGEGSWLTVV.

The chain has TRBV2 and TRBJ2-1, with 14 positions matching TRBD2. CDR3 length: 16 amino acids. V trimming: 1 base; J trimming: 8 bases; junction bases outside the gene matches: 4. The germline V gene has CDR1 SNHLY and CDR2 FYNNEI. The CDR3 spells CASSEVGLAGGDEQFF. In nucleotides, the CDR3 is TGTGCCAGCAGTGAAGTAGGACTAGCGGGAGGAGATGAGCAGTTCTTC.

The chain has TRBV5-6 and TRBJ1-2, with TRBD1 matching 7 bases. The CDR3 spans 15 residues. Germline-derived CDR1 and CDR2 are SGHDT and YYEEEE. The V gene end was trimmed by 3 bases and the J gene end by 7 bases; junction bases not matched to a gene: 12. CDR3 region: CASSYRTGVMGGYTF. Here the CDR3 DNA reads TGTGCCAGCAGCTACCGAACAGGGGTGATGGGTGGCTACACCTTC.

The rearrangement joins TRBV14 to TRBJ2-7; 10 bases align to TRBD1. The CDR3 length is 15 residues. V lost 4 bases to trimming and J lost 4 bases; unmatched junction nucleotides: 7. From germline, CDR1 is SGHDN and CDR2 FVKESK. CDR3 loop: CASSPQTGGPYEQYF. The CDR3 coding sequence is TGTGCCAGCAGCCCCCAGACAGGGGGCCCTTACGAGCAGTACTTC.

V usage is TRBV2 and J usage is TRBJ1-4; 7 nucleotides match TRBD1. This CDR3 is 13 amino acids long. Germline V CDR1 and CDR2: SNHLY, FYNNEI. V dropped 5 bases and J dropped 8; count of bases not matched to a gene: 5. The CDR3 protein is CASSNRGLEKLFF. The CDR3 nucleotides are TGTGCCAGCAGTAACAGGGGATTGGAAAAACTGTTTTTT.

This rearrangement joins TRBV11-1 to TRBJ2-6; perhaps TRBD1 as D (5 bases). V lost 4 bases to trimming and J lost 12 bases, with 10 bases between them. Germline CDR1 reads SGHAT; CDR2 reads FQDESV (reference sequence). The CDR3 has 12 residues. The CDR3 sequence: CASSSQGFVLTF. The CDR3 nucleotides read TGTGCCAGCAGCTCCCAGGGTTTCGTCCTGACTTTC.

J is TRBJ1-4 and V is TRBV28, with D perhaps matching TRBD1 (5 bases). The CDR3 length is 17 residues. The V end lost 3 bases, the J end lost 4 bases, and 18 bases lay between the germline ends. Germline V gene data show CDR1 as MDHEN and CDR2 as SYDVKM. The DNA for the CDR3 is TGTGCCAGCAGTTTCATTGGTCCGGGGACTAGTAATGAAAAACTGTTTTTT. Residues: CASSFIGPGTSNEKLFF.

The chain combines TRBV28 with TRBJ2-3; D might be TRBD1 (6 bases). Germline V gives CDR1 MDHEN, CDR2 SYDVKM. Trimming removed 7 bases at V and 1 base at J, with 15 bases between. The CDR3 totals 15 residues. CDR3 sequence reads: CASNIPGHRTDTQYF. The CDR3, as DNA: TGTGCCAGCAACATCCCGGGACATCGCACAGATACGCAGTATTTT.

The V call is TRBV10-1, the J call TRBJ1-2; TRBD1 might be the D (6 bases). The CDR3 is 12 residues long. Germline V gene lookup returns CDR1 WNHNN and CDR2 SYGVQD (reference sequence). Trimming cost V 8 bases and J 2 bases, with 9 bases left between them. The chain's CDR3 is CASSQGNYGYTF. The CDR3 DNA reads TGCGCCAGCTCGCAGGGGAACTATGGCTACACCTTC.

The J gene is TRBJ1-5, the V gene TRBV19, with D hard to call. This CDR3 spans 15 amino acids. Germline-derived CDR1 and CDR2 are LNHDA and SQIVND (reference sequence). Trimming took 0 bases from V and 9 from J, leaving 15 bases between them. As DNA, the CDR3 is TGTGCCAGTAGTATAGACTCCCCGGGATTTCGGCCCCAGCATTTT. It specifies CASSIDSPGFRPQHF.

This chain joins TRBV6-1 and TRBJ2-3, with TRBD2 matching over 8 bases. This CDR3 is 17 amino acids long. V shed 3 bases, J shed 2 bases, and the junction held 10 bases outside the gene matches. Germline loops: CDR1 MNHNS, CDR2 SASEGT. DNA for the CDR3: TGTGCCAGCAGTGACCCCAGGAGCGGGAGACACACAGATACGCAGTATTTT. It encodes CASSDPRSGRHTDTQYF.

The chain carries TRBV5-1 and TRBJ2-3; 7 bases are shared with TRBD1. V shed 3 bases and J 0 bases; nucleotides not matched to a gene: 4. Looked up from germline, CDR1 is SGHRS and CDR2 is YFSETQ. CDR3 size: 15 residues. The CDR3 region is CASSSLTGSTDTQYF. The CDR3, as DNA: TGCGCCAGCAGCTCTCTGACAGGGAGCACAGATACGCAGTATTTT.

CDR3 coding DNA: TGTGCCAGCAGTCGACAGGATATCTTCGAGGACACCGGGGAGCTGTTTTTT. Translating it yields CASSRQDIFEDTGELFF. V and J are TRBV27 and TRBJ2-2; D may be TRBD1 (6 bases). Germline CDR1 and CDR2: MNHEY and SMNVEV (reference sequence). CDR3 length equals 17 residues. Trimming cost V 5 bases and J 3 bases, with 19 bases left between them.

The DNA of the CDR3 is TGCGCCAGCAGCCAATCTTACAGTGGCTCTAACTATGGCTACACCTTC. This gives the protein CASSQSYSGSNYGYTF. This sequence joins TRBV4-1 and TRBJ1-2; D is unresolved. Germline V lookup: CDR1 MGHRA, CDR2 YSYEKL. V lost 2 bases, J lost 0 bases, and 13 bases lay in between. The CDR3 is 16 amino acids.

This sequence joins TRBV28 and TRBJ2-1, with 10 bases that match TRBD2. The germline CDR1 and CDR2 sequences are MDHEN and SYDVKM. CDR3 size: 15 residues. V was clipped by 4 bases and J by 8 bases; unmatched bases: 8. CDR3 amino acids: CASSSGASGSDEQFF. CDR3 DNA sequence: TGTGCCAGCAGTTCCGGGGCTAGCGGGAGTGATGAGCAGTTCTTC.

The V gene is TRBV9, the J gene TRBJ1-4; D is undetermined. Trimming pared 3 bases from V and 3 bases from J, leaving 12 bases between. In germline, CDR1 is SGDLS, CDR2 YYNGEE. The CDR3 sequence is 15 residues long. Here the CDR3 reads CASSAYIRANEKLFF. The CDR3 coding sequence is TGTGCCAGCAGCGCCTACATACGGGCTAATGAAAAACTGTTTTTT.

This chain connects TRBV5-4 to TRBJ2-7, with TRBD1 matching over 7 bases. The length of the CDR3 is 14 residues. V gave up 2 bases and J gave up 0 bases; unmatched junction bases: 2. Germline V lookup: CDR1 SGHNT, CDR2 YYREEE (reference sequence). CDR3 sequence (DNA): TGTGCCAGCAGCTTCGGACAGGTCTCCTACGAGCAGTACTTC. This translates into CASSFGQVSYEQYF.

This chain links TRBV29-1 with TRBJ1-2, with 9 bases identical to TRBD1. Germline V gene data show CDR1 as SQVTM and CDR2 as ANQGSEA. CDR3 length: 12 residues. The ends lost 7 bases at V and 4 bases at J; junction bases unmatched: 4. The CDR3 reads CSAGTGPYGYTF. Written as DNA, the CDR3 is TGCAGCGCCGGGACAGGGCCCTATGGCTACACCTTC.

V and J are TRBV18 and TRBJ2-7; 8 bases match TRBD2. The CDR3 consists of 16 residues. Germline V gene sequence: CDR1 KGHSH, CDR2 LQKENI. Unmatched junction bases numbered 17, after V lost 6 bases and J lost 7 bases. The CDR3 DNA is TGTGCCAGCTCCTATTCCCCCCCGGGAGGGCCCAGGGAGCAGTACTTC. Encoded protein: CASSYSPPGGPREQYF. Using reference TRBV18 and TRBJ2-7 for the parts outside the CDR3, the full variable domain is NAGVMQNPRHLVRRRGQEARLRCSPMKGHSHVYWYRQLPEEGLKFMVYLQKENIIDESGMPKERFSAEFPKEGPSILRIQQVVRGDSAAYFCASSYSPPGGPREQYFGPGTRLTVT.

The chain couples TRBV18 to TRBJ1-2, with 9 bases matching TRBD1. This CDR3 contains 15 residues. The J segment lost 2 bases and the V segment lost 10 bases, leaving 11 bases of the junction unmatched. Germline loops: CDR1 KGHSH, CDR2 LQKENI. The CDR3 is CATRDRVHFNYGYTF. In DNA form, the CDR3 reads TGTGCCACCAGGGACAGGGTCCACTTCAACTATGGCTACACCTTC.

This clone was observed a single time. V usage is TRBV29-1 and J usage is TRBJ2-5, with D possibly matching TRBD2 (5 bases). Trimming took 3 bases from V and 3 from J, leaving 8 bases between them. Germline lookup yields CDR1 SQVTM and CDR2 ANQGSEA. The CDR3 spans 12 residues. The CDR3: CSVESGEETQYF. The CDR3 bases are TGCAGCGTTGAGTCCGGGGAAGAGACCCAGTACTTC.

J is TRBJ2-2 and V is TRBV14, with D hard to call. The CDR3 is made up of 11 amino acids. Germline-derived CDR1 and CDR2 are SGHDN and FVKESK. With 5 bases removed from V and 5 bases from J, the gap between germline ends came to 3 bases. Here the CDR3 DNA reads TGTGCCAGCAGCTCGACCGGGGAGCTGTTTTTT. This translates into CASSSTGELFF.